These 27 T cell receptor beta chains came from one sample sequenced in a study of T-cell reconstitution after alpha-beta-depleted transplantation in children. TCRbeta library construction was performed incorporating unique molecular identifiers. From the PCR reads, TCRdb called clonotypes with MiXCR, one entry per CDR3 protein. The sample carries a few hundred thousand distinct CDR3 sequences, around 9.1% recorded once. The starting material was PBMCs, obtained before TCRalphabeta/CD19-depleted stem cell transplant. These receptors originate from a boy in the first two years of life with acute myeloid leukemia, due to receive a stem cell transplant.

There are many counts of this clonotype. This chain joins TRBV6-6 and TRBJ2-3; D is possibly TRBD2 (6 bases). Per the germline V gene, CDR1 is MNHNY and CDR2 is SVGAGI (reference sequence). V lost 6 bases and J 4 bases, leaving 17 bases between the germline ends. There are 15 residues in the CDR3. This chain's CDR3 is CASSPVLARSDTQYF. The CDR3 nucleotides read TGTGCCAGCAGCCCCGTGCTAGCGAGGTCAGATACGCAGTATTTT.

The sample holds many counts of this clonotype. The CDR3 sequence: CASSQEGKGPDTQYF. CDR3 sequence (DNA): TGTGCCAGCAGCCAAGAAGGGAAGGGACCAGATACGCAGTATTTT. V is TRBV4-2 and J is TRBJ2-3, with D possibly being TRBD1 or TRBD2 (5 bases each). The CDR3 covers 15 residues. V was trimmed by 0 bases and J by 4 bases, leaving 11 bases between them. Germline-derived CDR1 and CDR2 are LGHNA and YNFKEQ.

The chain carries TRBV21-1 and TRBJ2-7; the DNA was not compared with TRBD1, the D call given in the table. TRBV21-1 is a pseudogene. This CDR3 is built from 15 residues. CDR3: CASSSSEGGQDNLYF. The CDR3 nucleotides read TGTGCCAGCAGCTCATCGGAGGGAGGACAGGACAACTTGTACTTC.

This chain connects TRBV27 to TRBJ2-7; 7 bases are a match to TRBD2. Looked up from germline, CDR1 is MNHEY and CDR2 is SMNVEV (reference sequence). This CDR3 has 15 residues. Trimming took 5 bases from V and 2 from J; bases not matched to a gene: 9. CDR3 sequence reads: CASSPPGLLPYEQYF. The CDR3 coding sequence is TGTGCCAGCAGTCCCCCGGGACTACTACCCTACGAGCAGTACTTC.

This clonotype was seen ten or more times. The V and J genes are TRBV28 and TRBJ2-1; unclear D gene. This CDR3 contains 12 residues. CDR1 and CDR2 from the germline V gene are MDHEN and SYDVKM. V was cut by 6 bases and J by 4 bases, with 7 bases left in between. The CDR3 here is CASSTTYNEQFF. CDR3 bases: TGTGCCAGCAGCACCACTTACAATGAGCAGTTCTTC.

The gene calls are TRBV7-8 and TRBJ1-1; weak D call: TRBD1 (6 bases). The CDR3 is made up of 18 amino acids. Per germline, CDR1 SGHVS and CDR2 FQNEAQ. Trimming left V 5 bases short and J 0 bases short, with 22 bases between. CDR3 coding DNA: TGTGCCAGCAGCACGAGGGTGGGGGCCAGAACCATGAACACTGAAGCTTTCTTT. Translation: CASSTRVGARTMNTEAFF.

In the case of this clonotype: At one of its ends the junction is not consistent with the germline gene, which may arise from a read error. V gene TRBV20-1 combines with J gene TRBJ2-1; 11 bases fit TRBD2. Germline V gene lookup returns CDR1 DFQATT and CDR2 SNEGSKA (reference sequence). CDR3 size: 16 residues. CDR3 in DNA: TGCTGTGCTCGGCCATGGGCTAGCGGGAGGTACAATGAGCAGTTCTTC. Protein product: CCARPWASGRYNEQFF.

This clonotype appeared many times. The CDR3 nucleotides read TGTGCCAGCAGTTTATATGGACAAACGTTTTCAGAGACCCAGTACTTC. Protein: CASSLYGQTFSETQYF. This chain links TRBV27 with TRBJ2-5, with D possibly being TRBD1 (5 bases). Germline loops: CDR1 MNHEY, CDR2 SMNVEV (reference sequence). V gave up 1 base and J gave up 4 bases, with 16 bases separating them. The CDR3 is made up of 16 amino acids.

In regard to this clonotype: Compared with germline, one end of the junction differs, possibly owing to a read error. This chain links TRBV18 with TRBJ2-5, with 15 bases identical to TRBD2. From germline, CDR1 is KGHSH and CDR2 LQKENI. The CDR3 is 15 amino acids. CDR3 bases: TGTGCCTGCTCACCGGGACTAGCGGGAGGAGAGACCCAGTACTTC. As protein: CACSPGLAGGETQYF.

With regard to this clonotype: One base away lies a much larger clone, so this may be a sequencing read error. J is TRBJ2-7 and V is TRBV6-1; tentative D call: TRBD2 (6 bases). CDR1 and CDR2 (germline): MNHNS, SASEGT. The CDR3 extends over 14 amino acids. This CDR3 is CASSGLDSSYEHYF. The CDR3 nucleotides are TGTGCCAGCAGTGGACTAGATAGCTCCTACGAGCATTACTTC.

The chain recombines TRBV11-1 with TRBJ2-3; the D gene could be TRBD1 or TRBD2 (6 bases each). The CDR3 sequence is 16 residues long. The V and J ends lost 4 bases and 5 bases respectively, with 19 bases between them. Germline V gives CDR1 SGHAT, CDR2 FQDESV (reference sequence). The DNA for the CDR3 is TGTGCCAGCAGCTCGGACTTTACAGGGCGGGAAGATACGCAGTATTTT. This gives the protein CASSSDFTGREDTQYF.

This clonotype was seen many times. V gene TRBV9 combines with J gene TRBJ2-7, with D tentatively TRBD2 (5 bases). V was pared by 4 bases and J by 3 bases, with 14 bases between. This CDR3 has 14 amino acids. CDR1 and CDR2 from the germline V gene are SGDLS and YYNGEE. CDR3 region: CASSPRTAGYEQYF. For the CDR3, the DNA is TGTGCCAGCAGCCCGCGGACGGCGGGCTACGAGCAGTACTTC.

A few counts support this clonotype. The rearrangement uses TRBV7-2 and TRBJ2-1; no firm D call. Per germline, CDR1 SGHTA and CDR2 FQGNSA. Trimming stripped 1 base from V and 0 bases from J, with 10 bases between. CDR3 size: 16 residues. CDR3 residues: CASSLVGGTSYNEQFF. In DNA, the CDR3 is TGTGCCAGCAGCTTAGTTGGCGGAACCTCCTACAATGAGCAGTTCTTC.

This clonotype was observed a handful of times. The gene calls are TRBV7-2 and TRBJ2-7, with 8 bases lining up with TRBD2. This CDR3 has 14 residues. Germline trimming cut 5 bases from V and 5 bases from J; bases unmatched to any gene: 8. CDR1 and CDR2 from the germline V gene are SGHTA and FQGNSA. CDR3 protein: CASSLEAGEDEQYF. CDR3 nucleotides: TGTGCCAGCAGCCTTGAAGCGGGAGAGGACGAGCAGTACTTC.

In its sample, this clonotype was seen many times. This rearrangement joins TRBV29-1 to TRBJ2-7; D remains ambiguous. V was trimmed by 4 bases and J by 0 bases, leaving 10 bases between them. CDR1 and CDR2 (germline): SQVTM, ANQGSEA. The CDR3 is 13 amino acids. CDR3 loop: CSVGDASSYEQYF. DNA of the CDR3: TGCAGCGTTGGCGACGCCTCCTCCTACGAGCAGTACTTC.

The chain has TRBV27 and TRBJ2-2; the D call may be TRBD1 or TRBD2 (6 bases each). The CDR3 has 14 residues. V was trimmed by 4 bases and J by 6 bases, leaving 12 bases between them. The germline CDR1 and CDR2 sequences are MNHEY and SMNVEV (reference sequence). The CDR3 region has the DNA TGTGCCAGCAGTTGGGACGGGGGCGCCGGGGAGCTGTTTTTT. Its protein product is CASSWDGGAGELFF.

This clonotype was seen repeatedly, ten times or more. The rearrangement joins TRBV7-3 to TRBJ2-3; TRBD2 agrees at 14 bases. The J segment lost 6 bases and the V segment lost 2 bases, leaving 10 bases of the junction unmatched. Germline V gives CDR1 SGHTA, CDR2 FQGTGA. The CDR3 is made up of 18 amino acids. CDR3 DNA: TGTGCCAGCAGCTTATCGGGACTAGCGGGAGCCTATTGGGATACGCAGTATTTT. It is translated as CASSLSGLAGAYWDTQYF.

This clonotype has a count of ten or more. The chain links TRBV3-1 to TRBJ2-2; D gene ambiguous. The germline V gene encodes CDR1 LGHDT and CDR2 YNNKEL (reference sequence). The CDR3 loop spans 15 amino acids. The germline V and J ends were trimmed by 0 bases and 9 bases, with 14 bases remaining between them. In DNA form, the CDR3 reads TGTGCCAGCAGCCAAGAAAGCATAGGCCTCTGGGAGCTGTTTTTT. Protein product: CASSQESIGLWELFF.

This clonotype was counted at least ten times. This chain uses TRBV20-1 with TRBJ2-5; D gene uncertain. The germline CDR1 and CDR2 sequences are DFQATT and SNEGSKA (reference sequence). The CDR3 contains 13 residues. Deletions cut 6 bases from V and 2 bases from J, with 13 bases between. DNA of the CDR3: TGCAGTGCGCCCTCTAGTTTGCAAGAGACCCAGTACTTC. Amino acids: CSAPSSLQETQYF.

This clonotype was picked up many times. V gene TRBV25-1 combines with J gene TRBJ2-5; 10 nucleotides agree with TRBD2. This CDR3 comprises 17 residues. V was clipped by 1 base and J by 5 bases; unmatched bases: 10. Germline V gene data show CDR1 as MGHDK and CDR2 as SYGVNS. CDR3 sequence: CASSESAPGLASETQYF. CDR3 bases: TGTGCCAGCAGTGAATCAGCCCCGGGACTAGCGTCGGAGACCCAGTACTTC.

This clonotype came up a few times. The rearrangement joins TRBV29-1 to TRBJ2-5; 10 bases fit TRBD2. The junction had 12 bases not matched to a gene; V was cut back by 6 bases and J by 5 bases. There are 15 residues in the CDR3. Germline assignment: CDR1 SQVTM and CDR2 ANQGSEA. The CDR3 sequence: CSVAGRGAGGETQYF. CDR3 DNA: TGCAGCGTGGCCGGGCGGGGAGCGGGAGGGGAGACCCAGTACTTC. Based on the CDR3 plus reference TRBV29-1 and TRBJ2-5, the full variable domain is SAVISQKPSRDICQRGTSLTIQCQVDSQVTMMFWYRQQPGQSLTLIATANQGSEATYESGFVIDKFPISRPNLTFSTLTVSNMSPEDSSIYLCSVAGRGAGGETQYFGPGTRLLVL.

This clonotype was seen ten or more times. The chain has TRBV3-1 and TRBJ2-3, with TRBD2 matching over 8 bases. V shed 0 bases, J shed 2 bases, and the junction held 1 base outside the gene matches. Per the germline V gene, CDR1 is LGHDT and CDR2 is YNNKEL (reference sequence). The length of the CDR3 is 15 residues. The CDR3 is CASSQELAVTDTQYF. DNA for the CDR3: TGTGCCAGCAGCCAAGAACTAGCGGTCACAGATACGCAGTATTTT.

This clonotype showed up many times. The chain uses TRBV4-2 and TRBJ2-1, with 9 bases matching TRBD1. The CDR3 is made up of 17 amino acids. Trimming removed 5 bases from V and 8 bases from J; junction bases left unmatched: 16. CDR1 and CDR2 from the germline V gene are LGHNA and YNFKEQ. CDR3 nucleotide sequence: TGTGCCAGCAGCTCAAGATCAGGGACAGGGAGATCCCATGAGCAGTTCTTC. This sequence encodes CASSSRSGTGRSHEQFF.

This clonotype was picked up many times. This rearrangement joins TRBV12-5 to TRBJ2-1, with 8 bases matching TRBD1. The CDR3 is 13 amino acids. J was trimmed by 7 bases and V by 7 bases; bases with no gene match: 6. Germline-derived CDR1 and CDR2 are LGHNT and FRNRAP. CDR3 amino acids: CASDRDRGNEQFF. Written as DNA, the CDR3 is TGTGCTAGTGACCGCGACAGGGGAAATGAGCAGTTCTTC. Full variable domain (remainder filled in from reference TRBV12-5 and TRBJ2-1): DARVTQTPRHKVTEMGQEVTMRCQPILGHNTVFWYRQTMMQGLELLAYFRNRAPLDDSGMPKDRFSAEMPDATLATLKIQPSEPRDSAVYFCASDRDRGNEQFFGPGTRLTVL.

This clonotype was observed at least ten times. The genes are TRBV28 and TRBJ2-5; 8 nucleotides line up with TRBD1. CDR3 length equals 12 residues. V lost 9 bases to trimming and J lost 5 bases; unmatched junction nucleotides: 5. Germline V gene sequence: CDR1 MDHEN, CDR2 SYDVKM. The CDR3, as DNA: TGTGCCAGTAAAACAGGGGGGGAGACCCAGTACTTC. As protein: CASKTGGETQYF.

This clonotype was detected ten times or more. The V call is TRBV29-1, the J call TRBJ2-7; D remains ambiguous. CDR1 and CDR2 (germline): SQVTM, ANQGSEA. Trimming cost V 4 bases and J 2 bases, with 9 bases left between them. CDR3 size: 12 residues. The CDR3 nucleotides read TGCAGCGTTGGGCCAGGCCCCTACGAGCAGTACTTC. Its protein is CSVGPGPYEQYF.

Remarks on this clonotype: This could be a read error, since a much larger clone is one nucleotide away. The chain couples TRBV27 to TRBJ1-6, with D perhaps matching TRBD1 (6 bases). Germline CDR1 is MNHEY and CDR2 is SMNVEV (reference sequence). CDR3 length: 16 amino acids. The CDR3 loop reads CASGRWGLGNNSSLHF. The CDR3 coding sequence is TGTGCCAGCGGAAGATGGGGGCTCGGGAATAATTCATCCCTCCACTTT.